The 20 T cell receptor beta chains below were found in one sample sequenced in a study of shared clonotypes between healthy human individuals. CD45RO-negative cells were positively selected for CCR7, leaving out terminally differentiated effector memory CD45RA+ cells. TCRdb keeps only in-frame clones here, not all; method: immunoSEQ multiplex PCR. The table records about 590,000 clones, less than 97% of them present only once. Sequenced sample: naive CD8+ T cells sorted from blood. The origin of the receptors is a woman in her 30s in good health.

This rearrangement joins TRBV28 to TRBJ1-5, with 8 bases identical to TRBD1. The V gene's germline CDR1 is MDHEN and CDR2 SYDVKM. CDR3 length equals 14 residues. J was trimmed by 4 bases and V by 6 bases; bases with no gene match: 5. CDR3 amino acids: CASRPRQGNQPQHF. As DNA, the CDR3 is TGTGCCAGCAGACCTCGACAGGGGAATCAGCCCCAGCATTTT. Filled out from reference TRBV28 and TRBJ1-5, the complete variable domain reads DVKVTQSSRYLVKRTGEKVFLECVQDMDHENMFWYRQDPGLGLRLIYFSYDVKMKEKGDIPEGYSVSREKKERFSLILESASTNQTSMYLCASRPRQGNQPQHFGDGTRLSIL.

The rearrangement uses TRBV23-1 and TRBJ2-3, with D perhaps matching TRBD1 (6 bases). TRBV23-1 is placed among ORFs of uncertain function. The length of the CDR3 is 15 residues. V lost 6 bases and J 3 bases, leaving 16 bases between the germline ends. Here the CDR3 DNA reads TGCGCCAGCAGCCCTTGGGACAATGCAACAGATACGCAGTATTTT. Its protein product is CASSPWDNATDTQYF.

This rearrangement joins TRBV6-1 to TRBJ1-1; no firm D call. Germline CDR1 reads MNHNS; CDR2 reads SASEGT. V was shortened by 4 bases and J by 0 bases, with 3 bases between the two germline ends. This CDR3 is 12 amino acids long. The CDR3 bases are TGTGCCAGCAGTGTTATGAACACTGAAGCTTTCTTT. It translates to CASSVMNTEAFF.

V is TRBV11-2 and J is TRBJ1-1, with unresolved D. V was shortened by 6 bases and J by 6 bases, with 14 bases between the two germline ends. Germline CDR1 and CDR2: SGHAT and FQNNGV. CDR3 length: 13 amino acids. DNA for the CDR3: TGTGCCAGCAGTTCCGGGAGAGCGTCTGAAGCTTTCTTT. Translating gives CASSSGRASEAFF.

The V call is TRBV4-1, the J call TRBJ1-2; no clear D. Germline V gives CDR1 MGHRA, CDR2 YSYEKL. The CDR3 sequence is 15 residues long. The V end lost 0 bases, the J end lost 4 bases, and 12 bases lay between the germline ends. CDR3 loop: CASSQDKGLGYGYTF. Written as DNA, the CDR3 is TGCGCCAGCAGCCAAGATAAGGGCCTCGGCTATGGCTACACCTTC.

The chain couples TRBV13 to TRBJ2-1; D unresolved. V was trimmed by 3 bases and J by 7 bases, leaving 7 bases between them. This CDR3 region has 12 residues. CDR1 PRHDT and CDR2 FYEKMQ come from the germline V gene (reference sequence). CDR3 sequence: CASSLRFNEQFF. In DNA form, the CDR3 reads TGTGCCAGCAGCTTGAGATTTAATGAGCAGTTCTTC.

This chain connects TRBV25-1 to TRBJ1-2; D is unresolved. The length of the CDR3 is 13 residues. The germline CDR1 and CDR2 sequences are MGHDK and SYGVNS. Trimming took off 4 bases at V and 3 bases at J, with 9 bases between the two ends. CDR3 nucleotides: TGTGCCAGCAGTGTGGCCAGCCACTATGGCTACACCTTC. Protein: CASSVASHYGYTF.

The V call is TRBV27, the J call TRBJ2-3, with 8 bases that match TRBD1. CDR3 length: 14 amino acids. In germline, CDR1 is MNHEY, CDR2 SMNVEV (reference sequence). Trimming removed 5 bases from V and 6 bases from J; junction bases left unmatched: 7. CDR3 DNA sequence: TGTGCCAGCAGTGAGGACAGGGACTTCGATACGCAGTATTTT. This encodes CASSEDRDFDTQYF.

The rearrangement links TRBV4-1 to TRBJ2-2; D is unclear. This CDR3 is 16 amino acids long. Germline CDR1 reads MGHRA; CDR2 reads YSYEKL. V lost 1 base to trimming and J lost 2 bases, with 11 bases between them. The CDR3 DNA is TGCGCCAGCAGCCAAGGTCGCGGTAGCAACACCGGGGAGCTGTTTTTT. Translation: CASSQGRGSNTGELFF.

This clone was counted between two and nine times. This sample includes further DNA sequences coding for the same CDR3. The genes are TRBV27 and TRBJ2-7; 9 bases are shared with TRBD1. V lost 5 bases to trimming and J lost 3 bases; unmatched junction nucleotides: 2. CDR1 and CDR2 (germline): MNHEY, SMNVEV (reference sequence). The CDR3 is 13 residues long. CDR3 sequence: CASSPGQGYEQYF. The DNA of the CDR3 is TGTGCCAGCAGTCCGGGACAGGGCTACGAGCAGTACTTC.

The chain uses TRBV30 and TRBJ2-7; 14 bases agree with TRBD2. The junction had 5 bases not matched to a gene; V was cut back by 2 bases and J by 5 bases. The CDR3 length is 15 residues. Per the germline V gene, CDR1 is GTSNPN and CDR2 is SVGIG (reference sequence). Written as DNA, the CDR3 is TGTGCCTGGAGTACCGGACTAGCGGGAGGTCACGAGCAGTACTTC. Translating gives CAWSTGLAGGHEQYF.

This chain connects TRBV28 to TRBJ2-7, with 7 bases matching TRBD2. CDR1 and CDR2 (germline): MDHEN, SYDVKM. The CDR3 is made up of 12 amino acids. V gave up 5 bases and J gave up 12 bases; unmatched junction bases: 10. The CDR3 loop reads CASSPGTMSPYF. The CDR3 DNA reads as TGTGCCAGCAGTCCAGGGACTATGAGTCCGTACTTC.

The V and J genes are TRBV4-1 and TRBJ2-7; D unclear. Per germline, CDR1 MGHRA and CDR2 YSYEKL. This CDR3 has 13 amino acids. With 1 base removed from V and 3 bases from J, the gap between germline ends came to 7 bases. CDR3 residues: CASSQAHDYEQYF. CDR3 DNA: TGCGCCAGCAGCCAAGCTCACGACTACGAGCAGTACTTC.

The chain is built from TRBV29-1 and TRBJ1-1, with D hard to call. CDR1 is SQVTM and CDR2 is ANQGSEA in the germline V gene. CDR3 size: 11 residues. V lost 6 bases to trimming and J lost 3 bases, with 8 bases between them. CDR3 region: CSVGGDTEAFF. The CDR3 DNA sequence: TGCAGCGTGGGCGGGGACACTGAAGCTTTCTTT.

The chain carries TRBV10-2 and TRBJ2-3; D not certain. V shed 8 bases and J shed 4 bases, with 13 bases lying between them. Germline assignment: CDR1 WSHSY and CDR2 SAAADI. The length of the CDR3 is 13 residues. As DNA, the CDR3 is TGCGCCAGCCGACGCGAGTTCGCAGATACGCAGTATTTT. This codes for CASRREFADTQYF.

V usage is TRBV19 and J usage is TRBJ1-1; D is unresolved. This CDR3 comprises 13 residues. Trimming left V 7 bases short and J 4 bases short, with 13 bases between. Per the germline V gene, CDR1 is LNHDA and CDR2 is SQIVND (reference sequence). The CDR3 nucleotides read TGTGCCAGTACCACCCGGGGTAGCACTGAAGCTTTCTTT. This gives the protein CASTTRGSTEAFF.

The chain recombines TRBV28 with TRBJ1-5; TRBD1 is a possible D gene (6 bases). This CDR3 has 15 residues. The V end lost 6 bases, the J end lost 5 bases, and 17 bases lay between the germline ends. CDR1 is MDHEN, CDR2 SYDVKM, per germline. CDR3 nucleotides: TGTGCCAGCAGGATGGGGGCCAGGGGCCATCAGCCCCAGCATTTT. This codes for CASRMGARGHQPQHF.

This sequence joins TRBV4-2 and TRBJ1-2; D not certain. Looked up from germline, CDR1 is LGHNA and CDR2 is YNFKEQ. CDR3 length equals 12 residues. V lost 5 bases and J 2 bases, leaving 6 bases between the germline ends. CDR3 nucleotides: TGTGCCAGCAGCACGAGCAACTATGGCTACACCTTC. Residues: CASSTSNYGYTF.

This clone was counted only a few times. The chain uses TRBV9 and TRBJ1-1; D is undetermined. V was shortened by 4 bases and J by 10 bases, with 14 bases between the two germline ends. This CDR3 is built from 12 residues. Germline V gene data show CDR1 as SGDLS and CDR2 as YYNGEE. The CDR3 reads CASSPMELGAFF. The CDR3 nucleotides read TGTGCCAGCAGCCCAATGGAGCTGGGAGCTTTCTTT.

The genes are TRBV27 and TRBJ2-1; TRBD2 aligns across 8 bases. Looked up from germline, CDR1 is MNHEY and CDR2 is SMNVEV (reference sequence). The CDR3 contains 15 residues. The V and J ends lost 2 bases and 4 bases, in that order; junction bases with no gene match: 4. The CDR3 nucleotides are TGTGCCAGCAGTTTAGAACTAGCGGCTTACAATGAGCAGTTCTTC. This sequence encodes CASSLELAAYNEQFF.